The 30 T cell receptor beta chains given below trace back to one sample, sequenced in a study of CD8 T cells in Susac syndrome. After extraction with the RNeasy kit, about 0.45 to 1 ug of the RNA was reverse transcribed using random hexamers. TCRdb processed the immunoSEQ multiplex PCR reads anew with MiXCR; each CDR3 protein has one entry. The sample lists under 200,000 distinct CDR3 sequences; approximately 95% were seen once. The sequenced material came from CD8+ T cells from PBMCs. These receptors were taken from a human donor with multiple sclerosis.

The gene calls are TRBV6-5 and TRBJ2-7; tentatively, D is TRBD2 (5 bases). The CDR3 is 15 amino acids. Germline V lookup: CDR1 MNHEY, CDR2 SVGAGI. V was pared by 2 bases and J by 0 bases, with 11 bases between. The CDR3 DNA reads TGTGCCAGCAGTTACCGGACGGGGAGCTCCTACGAGCAGTACTTC. Translating it yields CASSYRTGSSYEQYF.

In this sample, this clonotype turned up once. The rearrangement links TRBV27 to TRBJ1-5; no definite D call. The germline V and J ends were trimmed by 2 bases and 2 bases, with 7 bases remaining between them. The CDR3 has 14 amino acids. The germline V gene has CDR1 MNHEY and CDR2 SMNVEV (reference sequence). The CDR3 nucleotides are TGTGCCAGCAGTTTAAGAGGTGGCAATCAGCCCCAGCATTTT. Protein sequence: CASSLRGGNQPQHF.

The chain has TRBV28 and TRBJ2-6; D remains ambiguous. Between the trimmed V and J ends, which lost 6 bases and 5 bases, there was a span of 5 bases. Germline V gene data show CDR1 as MDHEN and CDR2 as SYDVKM. The CDR3 loop spans 12 amino acids. The CDR3 region has the DNA TGTGCCAGCAGCCTTAGGGCCAACGTCCTGACTTTC. Translation: CASSLRANVLTF.

This rearrangement joins TRBV7-9 to TRBJ2-3; 7 bases are a match to TRBD2. The CDR3 loop spans 14 amino acids. From germline, CDR1 is SEHNR and CDR2 FQNEAQ (reference sequence). Losses at the gene ends were 4 bases for V and 2 bases for J; bases not matched to a gene: 3. The CDR3 spells CASSWEGTTDTQYF. The DNA for the CDR3 is TGTGCCAGCAGCTGGGAGGGGACCACAGATACGCAGTATTTT.

This clonotype was counted a few times. The CDR3 region is CASSLFGSIAETQYF. In DNA, the CDR3 is TGTGCCAGCAGCTTATTCGGGAGTATCGCGGAGACCCAGTACTTC. This chain links TRBV7-9 with TRBJ2-5; a weak D match, TRBD2 (6 bases). Trimming shortened V by 2 bases and J by 5 bases, and 15 bases separated the two germline ends. CDR1 SEHNR and CDR2 FQNEAQ come from the germline V gene (reference sequence). The CDR3 has 15 residues.

The chain combines TRBV9 with TRBJ2-1; 7 bases map to TRBD2. The J segment lost 4 bases and the V segment lost 4 bases, leaving 11 bases of the junction unmatched. CDR1 and CDR2 (germline): SGDLS, YYNGEE. The CDR3 consists of 16 residues. The CDR3 DNA follows: TGTGCCAGCAGCAAGGGCGGGGCTAGCGGTTACAATGAGCAGTTCTTC. Translation gives CASSKGGASGYNEQFF. The full variable domain, completed using reference TRBV9 and TRBJ2-1, is DSGVTQTPKHLITATGQRVTLRCSPRSGDLSVYWYQQSLDQGLQFLIQYYNGEERAKGNILERFSAQQFPDLHSELNLSSLELGDSALYFCASSKGGASGYNEQFFGPGTRLTVL.

This chain joins TRBV7-9 and TRBJ2-5, with D possibly matching TRBD1 (6 bases). Germline V gene lookup returns CDR1 SEHNR and CDR2 FQNEAQ (reference sequence). The CDR3 covers 14 residues. The V end was cut by 5 bases, the J end by 1 base, with 11 bases between. The CDR3 DNA reads as TGTGCCAGCAGCCTCCGGACAGTCCAAGAGACCCAGTACTTC. It specifies CASSLRTVQETQYF.

The gene calls are TRBV7-9 and TRBJ2-1; the D gene is possibly TRBD2 (5 bases). This CDR3 is 12 amino acids long. Germline loops: CDR1 SEHNR, CDR2 FQNEAQ (reference sequence). V lost 0 bases to trimming and J lost 12 bases, with 9 bases between them. The chain's CDR3 is CASSLASSGQFF. The CDR3 DNA follows: TGTGCCAGCAGCTTAGCGTCGAGCGGGCAGTTCTTC.

The chain combines TRBV2 with TRBJ1-5; D is unresolved. CDR1 SNHLY and CDR2 FYNNEI come from the germline V gene. The CDR3 covers 18 residues. Trimming cost V 1 base and J 1 base, with 17 bases left between them. This CDR3 reads CASSEDFLDARSNQPQHF. The CDR3 DNA follows: TGTGCCAGCAGTGAAGATTTTTTGGACGCGAGGAGCAATCAGCCCCAGCATTTT.

This clonotype appeared a single time. This chain joins TRBV6-4 and TRBJ2-1; no reliable D call. The CDR3 is 16 amino acids. Trimming removed 1 base at V and 1 base at J, with 11 bases between. Germline V gene lookup returns CDR1 MRHNA and CDR2 SNTAGT. DNA for the CDR3: TGTGCCAGCAGTGACTTAGGGTCCTCGTCCTACAATGAGCAGTTCTTC. As protein: CASSDLGSSSYNEQFF.

The chain couples TRBV20-1 to TRBJ1-2; D is uncertain. CDR3 length: 13 amino acids. Germline V CDR1 and CDR2: DFQATT, SNEGSKA (reference sequence). V was pared by 3 bases and J by 4 bases, with 12 bases between. CDR3 in amino acids: CSASSRTFYGYTF. In DNA, the CDR3 is TGCAGTGCTAGTTCCAGGACTTTCTATGGCTACACCTTC.

J is TRBJ1-5 and V is TRBV12-3 or TRBV12-4; D perhaps matches TRBD1 (5 bases). The CDR3 runs 14 residues. V gave up 5 bases and J gave up 9 bases, with 17 bases separating them. CDR3 protein: CASSIGPGVRPQHF. For the CDR3, the DNA is TGTGCCAGCAGTATCGGGCCGGGGGTTCGGCCCCAGCATTTT.

The chain recombines TRBV30 with TRBJ1-1; no clear D. Trimming stripped 0 bases from V and 1 base from J, with 6 bases between. The CDR3 extends over 13 amino acids. Germline CDR1 reads GTSNPN; CDR2 reads SVGIG (reference sequence). In DNA, the CDR3 is TGTGCCTGGAGTGTATGGGGGAACACTGAAGCTTTCTTT. Its translation: CAWSVWGNTEAFF.

J is TRBJ2-3 and V is TRBV27; D tentatively fits TRBD1 or TRBD2 (5 bases each). The CDR3 loop spans 17 amino acids. Trimming left V 6 bases short and J 0 bases short, with 19 bases between. The germline CDR1 and CDR2 sequences are MNHEY and SMNVEV (reference sequence). The CDR3, as DNA: TGTGCCAGCAGCAGCCTCCGAACGGGGCCGAGCACAGATACGCAGTATTTT. This sequence encodes CASSSLRTGPSTDTQYF.

The chain couples TRBV12-3 or TRBV12-4 to TRBJ2-3; TRBD1 or TRBD2 may be the D gene (5 bases each). The V end lost 4 bases, the J end lost 9 bases, and 14 bases lay between the germline ends. This CDR3 comprises 13 residues. This CDR3 is CASSYRDPETQYF. As DNA, the CDR3 is TGTGCCAGCAGTTACCGGGACCCTGAAACGCAGTATTTT.

The J gene is TRBJ2-7, the V gene TRBV27; 10 nucleotides match TRBD1. V was clipped by 4 bases and J by 5 bases; unmatched bases: 11. The CDR3 runs to 16 residues. The germline V gene has CDR1 MNHEY and CDR2 SMNVEV (reference sequence). CDR3 coding DNA: TGTGCCAGCAGTTCGCGGGGGGACAGGGGATACCACGAGCAGTACTTC. Translated: CASSSRGDRGYHEQYF.

This chain uses TRBV6-5 with TRBJ2-7; D gene uncertain. CDR1 MNHEY and CDR2 SVGAGI come from the germline V gene. V was cut by 8 bases and J by 6 bases, with 8 bases left in between. The CDR3 loop spans 10 amino acids. CDR3 amino acids: CASGTSEQYF. In DNA, the CDR3 is TGTGCCAGCGGTACCAGCGAGCAGTACTTC.

The chain is built from TRBV20-1 and TRBJ2-2; D unclear. This CDR3 has 11 amino acids. Germline V lookup: CDR1 DFQATT, CDR2 SNEGSKA (reference sequence). V lost 3 bases and J 6 bases, leaving 5 bases between the germline ends. This CDR3 reads CSASGPGELFF. CDR3 sequence (DNA): TGCAGTGCTAGCGGCCCCGGGGAGCTGTTTTTT.

The J gene is TRBJ2-1, the V gene TRBV5-6; possibly TRBD1 for D (5 bases). V was clipped by 0 bases and J by 8 bases, with 9 bases between them. Germline lookup yields CDR1 SGHDT and CDR2 YYEEEE. This CDR3 is built from 13 residues. CDR3 nucleotide sequence: TGTGCCAGCAGCTTGGAACAGGTATATGAGCAGTTCTTC. This gives the protein CASSLEQVYEQFF. The variable domain in full, with the rest retrieved from reference TRBV5-6 and TRBJ2-1, is DAGVTQSPTHLIKTRGQQVTLRCSPKSGHDTVSWYQQALGQGPQFIFQYYEEEERQRGNFPDRFSGHQFPNYSSELNVNALLLGDSALYLCASSLEQVYEQFFGPGTRLTVL.

V is TRBV27 and J is TRBJ2-7; TRBD1 is a possible D gene (5 bases). The CDR3 contains 14 residues. Trimming removed 6 bases from V and 7 bases from J, with 19 bases in between. Germline V gene lookup returns CDR1 MNHEY and CDR2 SMNVEV (reference sequence). The DNA for the CDR3 is TGTGCCAGCAGACACCACAGGCTCCTCGGGGAGCAGTACTTC. This gives the protein CASRHHRLLGEQYF.

V and J are TRBV18 and TRBJ2-5, with unresolved D. The CDR3 has 12 amino acids. Per the germline V gene, CDR1 is KGHSH and CDR2 is LQKENI. V was shortened by 1 base and J by 4 bases, with 4 bases between the two germline ends. CDR3: CASSPLLETQYF. For the CDR3, the DNA is TGTGCCAGCTCACCACTCCTAGAGACCCAGTACTTC.

The gene calls are TRBV9 and TRBJ1-2; D is perhaps TRBD1 (6 bases). Germline V CDR1 and CDR2: SGDLS, YYNGEE. Trimming removed 0 bases at V and 1 base at J, with 10 bases between. CDR3 length equals 15 residues. The CDR3 sequence is CASSVVDRDNYGYTF. The CDR3 coding sequence is TGTGCCAGCAGCGTAGTGGACAGAGATAACTATGGCTACACCTTC.

The chain joins TRBV15 to TRBJ2-1; D is ambiguous. The germline CDR1 and CDR2 sequences are LNHNV and YYDKDF (reference sequence). Trimming shortened V by 11 bases and J by 0 bases, and 14 bases separated the two germline ends. The CDR3 has 14 amino acids. CDR3 DNA sequence: TGTGCCGCGAGTAGCCGTAGCTCCTACAATGAGCAGTTCTTC. It specifies CAASSRSSYNEQFF.

The chain joins TRBV15 to TRBJ2-7; 7 bases match TRBD2. In germline, CDR1 is LNHNV, CDR2 YYDKDF (reference sequence). Trimming removed 1 base from V and 4 bases from J; junction bases left unmatched: 4. The CDR3 runs 14 residues. CDR3 region: CATSRVGRAYEQYF. The DNA for the CDR3 is TGTGCCACCAGCAGAGTGGGGAGGGCGTACGAGCAGTACTTC. Supplemented by reference TRBV15 and TRBJ2-7, the full variable domain reads DAMVIQNPRYQVTQFGKPVTLSCSQTLNHNVMYWYQQKSSQAPKLLFHYYDKDFNNEADTPDNFQSRRPNTSFCFLDIRSPGLGDTAMYLCATSRVGRAYEQYFGPGTRLTVT.

V gene TRBV29-1 combines with J gene TRBJ2-7; D unclear. CDR1 and CDR2 (germline): SQVTM, ANQGSEA. Trimming stripped 8 bases from V and 2 bases from J, with 16 bases between. The CDR3 sequence is 13 residues long. Here the CDR3 DNA reads TGCAGCTTCTCGGGTGACTCAACCTACGAGCAGTACTTC. This sequence encodes CSFSGDSTYEQYF.

This clonotype is a singleton in its sample. V and J are TRBV28 and TRBJ1-1, with D unclear. CDR1 is MDHEN, CDR2 SYDVKM, per germline. The CDR3 extends over 18 amino acids. Trimming left V 6 bases short and J 0 bases short, with 23 bases between. CDR3 region: CASSLDPGKIYMNTEAFF. CDR3 DNA sequence: TGTGCCAGCAGCCTTGATCCGGGAAAAATTTATATGAACACTGAAGCTTTCTTT.

This chain connects TRBV20-1 to TRBJ2-7, with 9 bases lining up with TRBD2. The CDR3 extends over 13 amino acids. Losses at the gene ends were 3 bases for V and 3 bases for J; bases not matched to a gene: 3. Germline V gene data show CDR1 as DFQATT and CDR2 as SNEGSKA (reference sequence). The CDR3 coding sequence is TGCAGTGCTAGGGGGACTAGCAACTACGAGCAGTACTTC. Translation: CSARGTSNYEQYF.

The J gene is TRBJ2-1, the V gene TRBV24-1; 8 bases align to TRBD1. The CDR3 sequence is 14 residues long. Germline V CDR1 and CDR2: KGHDR, SFDVKD. J was trimmed by 15 bases and V by 0 bases; bases with no gene match: 9. CDR3 residues: CATSDLQGAGGLFF. For the CDR3, the DNA is TGTGCCACCAGTGATTTGCAGGGGGCAGGGGGCCTGTTCTTC.

CDR3 sequence reads: CASSAGDYTGELFF. CDR3 DNA sequence: TGTGCCAGCAGCGCCGGAGACTACACCGGGGAGCTGTTTTTT. V is TRBV9 and J is TRBJ2-2; no clear D gene. In germline, CDR1 is SGDLS, CDR2 YYNGEE. Trimming removed 3 bases at V and 3 bases at J, with 9 bases between. The CDR3 has 14 residues.

This rearrangement joins TRBV4-2 to TRBJ2-3; 9 bases agree with TRBD2. Looked up from germline, CDR1 is LGHNA and CDR2 is YNFKEQ. CDR3 size: 13 residues. With V trimmed by 7 bases and J by 4 bases, 3 bases remained unmatched. CDR3 sequence (DNA): TGTGCCAGCAAAGCGGGGGGATCAGATACGCAGTATTTT. It is translated as CASKAGGSDTQYF.